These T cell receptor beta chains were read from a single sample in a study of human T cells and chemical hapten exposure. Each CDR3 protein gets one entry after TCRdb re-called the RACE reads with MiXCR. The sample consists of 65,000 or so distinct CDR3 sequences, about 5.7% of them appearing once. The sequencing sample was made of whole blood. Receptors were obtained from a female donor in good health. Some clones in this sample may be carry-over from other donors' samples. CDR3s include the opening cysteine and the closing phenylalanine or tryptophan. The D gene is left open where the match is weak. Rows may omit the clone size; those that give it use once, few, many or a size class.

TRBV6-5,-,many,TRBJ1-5,CASSTRLAGQPQHF,TGTGCCAGCAGCACCCGTTTGGCTGGTCAGCCCCAGCATTTT
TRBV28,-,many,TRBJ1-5,CASSPPSNQPQHF,TGTGCCAGCAGTCCCCCAAGTAATCAGCCCCAGCATTTT
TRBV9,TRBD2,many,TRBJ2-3,CASSLGLEADTQYF,TGTGCCAGCAGCTTGGGACTAGAAGCAGATACGCAGTATTTT
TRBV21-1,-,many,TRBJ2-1,CASSKVGVLGGGGPYNEQFF,TGTGCCAGCAGCAAAGTAGGAGTCTTGGGGGGAGGGGGACCCTACAATGAGCAGTTCTTC
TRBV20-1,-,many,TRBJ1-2,CSARRGYGYTF,TGCAGTGCTAGAAGGGGTTATGGCTACACCTTC
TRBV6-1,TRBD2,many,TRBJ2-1,CASSDGLATSRNNEQFF,TGTGCCAGCAGTGACGGCCTTGCGACTAGCAGAAACAATGAGCAGTTCTTC
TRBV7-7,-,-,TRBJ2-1,CASSPQGRGQDEQFF,TGTGCCAGCAGCCCTCAGGGTCGGGGGCAAGATGAGCAGTTCTTC
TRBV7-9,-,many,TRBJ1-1,CASSLVGAANTEAFF,TGTGCCAGCAGCTTAGTCGGGGCCGCGAACACTGAAGCTTTCTTT
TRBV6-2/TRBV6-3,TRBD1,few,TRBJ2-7,CASTPDRRTREQYF,TGTGCCAGCACCCCGGACAGGCGAACGAGGGAGCAGTACTTC
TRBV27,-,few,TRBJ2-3,CASTPSRKSDTQYF,TGTGCCAGCACCCCCTCGAGGAAATCAGATACGCAGTATTTT
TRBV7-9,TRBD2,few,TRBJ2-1,CASSAGTSGPYNEQFF,TGTGCCAGCAGCGCCGGGACTAGCGGACCCTACAATGAGCAGTTCTTC
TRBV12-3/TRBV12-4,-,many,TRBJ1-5,CASGPAENWFSNQPQHF,TGTGCCAGCGGTCCGGCAGAAAATTGGTTTAGCAATCAGCCCCAGCATTTT
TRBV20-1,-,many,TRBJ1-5,CSALGGYSNQPQHF,TGCAGTGCCCTGGGGGGGTATAGCAATCAGCCCCAGCATTTT
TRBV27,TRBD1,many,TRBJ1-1,CASSLSSTGVTEAFF,TGTGCCAGCAGTTTATCGTCGACAGGGGTCACTGAAGCTTTCTTT
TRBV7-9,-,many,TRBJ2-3,CASSKPPSDTDTQYF,TGTGCCAGCAGCAAACCCCCTAGCGACACAGATACGCAGTATTTT
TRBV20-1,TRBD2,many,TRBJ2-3,CSARTSGDNTQYF,TGCAGTGCTAGAACTAGCGGGGATAATACGCAGTATTTT
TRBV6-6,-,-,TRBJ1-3,CASKSQGTSGNTIYF,TGTGCCAGCAAATCCCAGGGAACCTCTGGAAACACCATATATTTT
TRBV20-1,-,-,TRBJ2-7,CSARERWSTDYEQYF,TGCAGTGCTAGAGAGAGGTGGAGCACCGACTACGAGCAGTACTTC
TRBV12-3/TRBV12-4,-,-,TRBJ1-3,CASRGLVISGNTIYF,TGTGCCAGCAGAGGACTGGTAATCTCTGGAAACACCATATATTTT
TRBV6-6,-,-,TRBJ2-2,CASSFNTGELFF,TGTGCCAGCAGCTTCAATACGGGGGAGCTGTTTTTT
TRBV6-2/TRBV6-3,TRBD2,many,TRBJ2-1,CASSLLSGRDHNEQFF,TGTGCCAGCAGCCTACTTAGCGGGAGGGACCACAATGAGCAGTTCTTC
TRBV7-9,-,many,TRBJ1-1,CASSYSGLFPTEAFF,TGTGCCAGCAGTTATTCCGGGCTGTTTCCGACTGAAGCTTTCTTT
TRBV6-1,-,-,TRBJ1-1,CASRSGQGYTEAFF,TGTGCCAGCAGATCCGGGCAGGGATATACTGAAGCTTTCTTT
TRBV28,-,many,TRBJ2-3,CATLRGWTQYF,TGTGCCACCCTCCGGGGGTGGACGCAGTATTTT
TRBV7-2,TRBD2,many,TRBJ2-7,CASRKPGLAFDEQYF,TGTGCCAGCAGAAAGCCGGGACTAGCTTTTGACGAGCAGTACTTC
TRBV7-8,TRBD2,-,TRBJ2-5,CASSLATSGRAQYQETQYF,TGTGCCAGCAGCTTAGCAACTAGCGGGAGGGCCCAATACCAAGAGACCCAGTACTTC
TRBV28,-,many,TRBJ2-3,CASSLGSGRDTQYF,TGTGCCAGCAGTTTAGGGAGCGGTCGGGATACGCAGTATTTT
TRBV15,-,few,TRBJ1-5,CATSRGENQPQHF,TGTGCCACCAGCAGAGGGGAAAATCAGCCCCAGCATTTT
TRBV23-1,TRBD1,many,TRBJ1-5,CASSQLESTGGDARNQPQHF,TGCGCCAGCAGTCAATTGGAGTCTACAGGGGGCGATGCTCGCAATCAGCCCCAGCATTTT
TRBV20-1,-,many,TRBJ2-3,CSARGAGLTDTQYF,TGCAGTGCTAGAGGGGCGGGGCTCACAGATACGCAGTATTTT
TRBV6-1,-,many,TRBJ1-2,CASSERTGRWGDSGYTF,TGTGCCAGCAGTGAACGAACGGGTCGGTGGGGTGATAGTGGCTACACCTTC
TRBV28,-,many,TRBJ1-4,CASSLGTRNEKLFF,TGTGCCAGCAGTCTGGGCACCAGGAATGAAAAACTGTTTTTT
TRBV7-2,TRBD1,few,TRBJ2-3,CASSRRDRGTTDTQYF,TGTGCCAGCAGCCGACGGGACAGGGGGACCACAGATACGCAGTATTTT
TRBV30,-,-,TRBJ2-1,CAWSKDEQFF,TGTGCCTGGAGTAAAGATGAGCAGTTCTTC
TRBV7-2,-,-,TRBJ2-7,CASSPTPRAYEQYF,TGTGCCAGCAGCCCGACTCCCCGTGCCTACGAGCAGTACTTC
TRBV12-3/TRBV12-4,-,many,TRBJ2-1,CASSLEGLNEQFF,TGTGCCAGCAGTTTAGAAGGTCTTAATGAGCAGTTCTTC
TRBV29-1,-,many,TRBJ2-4,CSARESTAKNIQYF,TGCAGCGCTCGAGAATCGACAGCCAAAAACATTCAGTACTTC
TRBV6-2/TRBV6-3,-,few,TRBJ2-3,CASSFERDSHTDTQYF,TGTGCCAGCAGTTTCGAAAGGGACTCCCACACAGATACGCAGTATTTT
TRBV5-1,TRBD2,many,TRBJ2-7,CASSLDVSGVYEQYF,TGCGCCAGCAGCTTGGATGTTAGCGGGGTCTACGAGCAGTACTTC
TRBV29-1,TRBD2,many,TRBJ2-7,CSVESGRSDEQYF,TGCAGCGTTGAGAGCGGGAGGAGCGACGAGCAGTACTTC
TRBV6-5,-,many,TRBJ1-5,CASSLQGGSNQPQHF,TGTGCCAGCAGTTTACAGGGAGGGAGCAATCAGCCCCAGCATTTT
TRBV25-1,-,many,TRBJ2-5,CASSEYGGVLETQYF,TGTGCCAGCAGTGAATATGGAGGGGTCCTTGAGACCCAGTACTTC
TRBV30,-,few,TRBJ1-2,CAWSSTVYGYTF,TGTGCCTGGAGTTCGACAGTCTATGGCTACACCTTC
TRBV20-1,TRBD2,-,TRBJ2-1,CSARGSAGASYGQFF,TGCAGTGCTAGAGGTTCAGCGGGAGCCAGTTATGGGCAGTTCTTC